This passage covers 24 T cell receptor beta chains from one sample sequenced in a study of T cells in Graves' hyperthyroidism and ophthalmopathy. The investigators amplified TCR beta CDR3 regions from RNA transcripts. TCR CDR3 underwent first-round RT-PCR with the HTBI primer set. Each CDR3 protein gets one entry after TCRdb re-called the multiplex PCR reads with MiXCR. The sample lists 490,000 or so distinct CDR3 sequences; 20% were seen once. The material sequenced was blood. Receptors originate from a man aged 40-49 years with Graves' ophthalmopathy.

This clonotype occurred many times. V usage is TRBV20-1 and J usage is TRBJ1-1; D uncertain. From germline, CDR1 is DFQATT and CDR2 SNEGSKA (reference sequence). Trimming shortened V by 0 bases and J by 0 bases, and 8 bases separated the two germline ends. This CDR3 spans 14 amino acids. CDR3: CSARDRTVNTEAFF. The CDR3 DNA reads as TGCAGTGCTAGAGATCGGACGGTGAACACTGAAGCTTTCTTT.

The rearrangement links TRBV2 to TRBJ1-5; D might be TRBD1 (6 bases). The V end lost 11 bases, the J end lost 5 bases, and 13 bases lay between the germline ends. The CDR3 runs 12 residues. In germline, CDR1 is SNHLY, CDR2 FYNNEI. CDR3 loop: CASHRDDQPQHF. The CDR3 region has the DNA TGTGCCTCCCACAGGGACGATCAGCCCCAGCATTTT. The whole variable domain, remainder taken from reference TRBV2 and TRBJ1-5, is EPEVTQTPSHQVTQMGQEVILRCVPISNHLYFYWYRQILGQKVEFLVSFYNNEISEKSEIFDDQFSVERPDGSNFTLKIRSTKLEDSAMYFCASHRDDQPQHFGDGTRLSIL.

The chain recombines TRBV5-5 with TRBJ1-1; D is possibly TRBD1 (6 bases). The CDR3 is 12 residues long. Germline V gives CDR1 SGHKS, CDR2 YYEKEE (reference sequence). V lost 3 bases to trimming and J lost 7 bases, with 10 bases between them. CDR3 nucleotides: TGTGCCAGCAGCTCGACAGGATATGAAGCTTTCTTT. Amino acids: CASSSTGYEAFF. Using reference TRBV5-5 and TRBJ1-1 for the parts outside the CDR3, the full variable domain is DAGVTQSPTHLIKTRGQQVTLRCSPISGHKSVSWYQQVLGQGPQFIFQYYEKEERGRGNFPDRFSARQFPNYSSELNVNALLLGDSALYLCASSSTGYEAFFGQGTRLTVV.

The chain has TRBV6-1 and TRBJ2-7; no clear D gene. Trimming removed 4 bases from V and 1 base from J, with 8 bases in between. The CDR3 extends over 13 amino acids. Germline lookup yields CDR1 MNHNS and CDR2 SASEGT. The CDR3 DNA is TGTGCCAGCAGTGTTCGGCAGTCCTACGAGCAGTACTTC. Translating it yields CASSVRQSYEQYF.

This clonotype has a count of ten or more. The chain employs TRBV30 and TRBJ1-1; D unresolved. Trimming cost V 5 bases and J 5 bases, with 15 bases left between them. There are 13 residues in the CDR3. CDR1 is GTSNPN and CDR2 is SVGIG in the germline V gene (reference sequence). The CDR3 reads CAWAKGSGTEAFF. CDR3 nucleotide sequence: TGTGCCTGGGCCAAGGGATCCGGGACTGAAGCTTTCTTT.

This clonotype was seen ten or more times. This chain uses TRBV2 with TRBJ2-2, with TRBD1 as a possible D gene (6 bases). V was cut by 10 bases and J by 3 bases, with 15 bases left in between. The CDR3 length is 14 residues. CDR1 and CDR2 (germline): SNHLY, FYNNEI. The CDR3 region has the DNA TGTGCCAACAATGACAGGCCTTACACCGGGGAGCTGTTTTTT. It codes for CANNDRPYTGELFF.

The DNA for the CDR3 is TGTGCCAGCCGCCCCCGGACAGCCACCTACGAGCAGTACTTC. Translated, it gives CASRPRTATYEQYF. The chain carries TRBV6-2 or TRBV6-3 and TRBJ2-7, with D possibly being TRBD1 (6 bases). In germline, CDR1 is MNHEY, CDR2 SVGEGT. The CDR3 spans 14 residues. V lost 8 bases and J lost 2, with 16 bases in between.

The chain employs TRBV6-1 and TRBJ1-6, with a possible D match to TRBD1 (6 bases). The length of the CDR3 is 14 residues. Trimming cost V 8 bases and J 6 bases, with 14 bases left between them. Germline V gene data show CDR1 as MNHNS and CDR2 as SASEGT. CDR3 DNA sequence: TGTGCCAGCGGAGCGGGGGGGCCTAATTCACCCCTCCACTTT. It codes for CASGAGGPNSPLHF.

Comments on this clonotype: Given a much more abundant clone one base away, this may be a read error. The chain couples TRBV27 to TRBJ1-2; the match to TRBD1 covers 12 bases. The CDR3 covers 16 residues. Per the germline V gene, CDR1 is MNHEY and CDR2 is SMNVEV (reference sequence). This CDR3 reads CASSLSGQGAGYGHTF. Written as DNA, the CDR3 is TGTGCCAGCAGTTTGTCGGGACAGGGGGCCGGCTATGGCCACACCTTC.

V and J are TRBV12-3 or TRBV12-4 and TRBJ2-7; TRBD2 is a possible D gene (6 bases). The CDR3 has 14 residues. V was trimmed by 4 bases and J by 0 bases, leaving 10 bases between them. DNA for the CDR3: TGTGCCAGCAGTTCGGGGACTGTCTCCTACGAGCAGTACTTC. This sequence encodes CASSSGTVSYEQYF.

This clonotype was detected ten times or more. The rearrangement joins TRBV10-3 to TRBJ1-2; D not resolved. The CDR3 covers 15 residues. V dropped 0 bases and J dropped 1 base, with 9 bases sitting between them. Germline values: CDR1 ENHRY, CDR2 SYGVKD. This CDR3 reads CAISESSGFNYGYTF. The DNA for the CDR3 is TGTGCCATCAGTGAGTCGTCGGGATTTAACTATGGCTACACCTTC.

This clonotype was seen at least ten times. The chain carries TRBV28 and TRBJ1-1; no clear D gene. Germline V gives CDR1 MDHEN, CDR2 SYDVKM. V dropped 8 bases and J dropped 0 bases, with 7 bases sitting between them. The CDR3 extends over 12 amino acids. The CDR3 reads CASCEMNTEAFF. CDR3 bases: TGTGCCAGCTGCGAAATGAACACTGAAGCTTTCTTT.

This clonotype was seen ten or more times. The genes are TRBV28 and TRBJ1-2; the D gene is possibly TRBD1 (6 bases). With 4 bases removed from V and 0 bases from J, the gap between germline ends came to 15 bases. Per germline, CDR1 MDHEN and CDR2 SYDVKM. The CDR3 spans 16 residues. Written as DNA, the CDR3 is TGTGCCAGCAGTTCACCCGGGGACATATCTAACTATGGCTACACCTTC. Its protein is CASSSPGDISNYGYTF.

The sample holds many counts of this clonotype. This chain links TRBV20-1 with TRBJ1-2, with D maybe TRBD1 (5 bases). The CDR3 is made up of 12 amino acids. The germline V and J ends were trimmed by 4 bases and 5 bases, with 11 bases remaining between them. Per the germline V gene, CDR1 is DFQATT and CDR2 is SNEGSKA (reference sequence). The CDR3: CSANRGLYGYTF. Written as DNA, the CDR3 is TGCAGTGCTAATCGGGGACTTTATGGCTACACCTTC.

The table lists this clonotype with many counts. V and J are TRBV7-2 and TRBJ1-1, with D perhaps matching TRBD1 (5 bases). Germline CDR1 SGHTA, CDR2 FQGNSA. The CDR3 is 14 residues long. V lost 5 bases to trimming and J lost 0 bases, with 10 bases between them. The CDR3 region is CASSRQPLNTEAFF. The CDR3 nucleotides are TGTGCCAGCAGCAGACAGCCCTTGAACACTGAAGCTTTCTTT.

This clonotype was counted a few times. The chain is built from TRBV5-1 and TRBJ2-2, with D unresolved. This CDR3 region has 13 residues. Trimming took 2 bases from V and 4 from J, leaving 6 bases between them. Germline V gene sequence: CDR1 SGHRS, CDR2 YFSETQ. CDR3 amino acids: CASSFDPTGELFF. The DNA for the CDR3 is TGCGCCAGCAGCTTCGACCCCACCGGGGAGCTGTTTTTT.

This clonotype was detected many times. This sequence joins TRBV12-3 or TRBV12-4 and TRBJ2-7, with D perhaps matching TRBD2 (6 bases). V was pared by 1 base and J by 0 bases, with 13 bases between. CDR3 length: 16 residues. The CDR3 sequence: CASSLGSGYSSYEQYF. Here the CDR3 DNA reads TGTGCCAGCAGTTTAGGGAGCGGGTACAGCTCCTACGAGCAGTACTTC.

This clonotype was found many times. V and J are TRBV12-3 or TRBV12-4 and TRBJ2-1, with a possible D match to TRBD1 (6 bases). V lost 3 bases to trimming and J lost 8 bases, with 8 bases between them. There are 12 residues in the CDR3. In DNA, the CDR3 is TGTGCCAGCAGTTTTAAGGGGGATGAGCAGTTCTTC. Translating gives CASSFKGDEQFF.

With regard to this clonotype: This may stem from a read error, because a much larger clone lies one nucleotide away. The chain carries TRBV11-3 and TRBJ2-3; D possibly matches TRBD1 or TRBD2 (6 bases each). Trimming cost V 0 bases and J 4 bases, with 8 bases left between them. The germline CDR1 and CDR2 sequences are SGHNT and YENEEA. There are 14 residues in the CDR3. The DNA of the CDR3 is TGTGCCAGCAGCTTAGAGGGGGGCGCAGATACGCAGTATTTT. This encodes CASSLEGGADTQYF.

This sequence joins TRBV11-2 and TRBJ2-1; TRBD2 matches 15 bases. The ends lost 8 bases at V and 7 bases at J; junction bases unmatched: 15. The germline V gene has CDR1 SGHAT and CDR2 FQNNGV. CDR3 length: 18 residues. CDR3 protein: CASGYPLTGTSGRNEQFF. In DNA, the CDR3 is TGTGCCAGCGGATACCCCCTTACCGGGACTAGCGGGAGGAATGAGCAGTTCTTC.

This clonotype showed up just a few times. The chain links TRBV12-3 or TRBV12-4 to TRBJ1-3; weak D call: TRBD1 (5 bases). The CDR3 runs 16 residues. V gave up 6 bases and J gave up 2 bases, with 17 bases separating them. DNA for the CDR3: TGTGCCAGCAGATACTTCGCGGGGGGAGCTGGAAACACCATATATTTT. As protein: CASRYFAGGAGNTIYF.

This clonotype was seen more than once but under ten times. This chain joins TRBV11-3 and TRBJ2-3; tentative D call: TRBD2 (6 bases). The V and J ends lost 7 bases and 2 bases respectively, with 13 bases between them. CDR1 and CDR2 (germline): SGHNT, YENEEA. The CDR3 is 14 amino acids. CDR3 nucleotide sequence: TGTGCCAGCAACCGGGACTCAACCACAGATACGCAGTATTTT. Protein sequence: CASNRDSTTDTQYF.

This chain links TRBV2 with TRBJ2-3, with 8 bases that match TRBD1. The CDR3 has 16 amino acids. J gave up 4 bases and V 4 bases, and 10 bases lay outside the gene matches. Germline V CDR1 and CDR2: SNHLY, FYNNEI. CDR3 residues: CASSVQGAIGADTQYF. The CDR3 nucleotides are TGTGCCAGCAGTGTTCAGGGGGCGATTGGCGCAGATACGCAGTATTTT.

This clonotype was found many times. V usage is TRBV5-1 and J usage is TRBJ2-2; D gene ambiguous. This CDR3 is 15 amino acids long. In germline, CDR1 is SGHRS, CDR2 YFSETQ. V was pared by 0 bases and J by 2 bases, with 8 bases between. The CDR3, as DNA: TGCGCCAGCAGCTTGGGGACCTCTAACACCGGGGAGCTGTTTTTT. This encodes CASSLGTSNTGELFF. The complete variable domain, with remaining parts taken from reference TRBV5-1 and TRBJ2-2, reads KAGVTQTPRYLIKTRGQQVTLSCSPISGHRSVSWYQQTPGQGLQFLFEYFSETQRNKGNFPGRFSGRQFSNSRSEMNVSTLELGDSALYLCASSLGTSNTGELFFGEGSRLTVL.